This T cell receptor (beta chain) was captured in a study of graft-versus-host responses after intestinal transplantation. Study outcomes and limitations: Recipient marrow harbored GvH clones, some of which surfaced first in ileum or blood. Early after transplant, HvG clones declined as circulating GvH clones peaked.

Assay: immunoSEQ multiplex PCR; the TCRdb copy retains only in-frame clones and omits some. The table records 45,000 to 60,000 clones, 90% to 95% of them present only once. About this clone itself: Its matching antigen is unknown.

The CDR3 consists of 14 residues. V was trimmed by 0 bases and J by 2 bases, leaving 7 bases between them. Per the germline V gene, CDR1 is SGDLS and CDR2 is YYNGEE. The source of this sequence is a human donor who was the organ donor for an intestinal transplant. Source: unstimulated CD8+ T cells sorted from spleen or lymph node cells, taken before transplant. The J gene is TRBJ2-3, the V gene TRBV9; no clear D. The CDR3, as DNA: TGTGCCAGCAGCGTAGCTAGTCCCACAGATACGCAGTATTTT. It specifies CASSVASPTDTQYF.